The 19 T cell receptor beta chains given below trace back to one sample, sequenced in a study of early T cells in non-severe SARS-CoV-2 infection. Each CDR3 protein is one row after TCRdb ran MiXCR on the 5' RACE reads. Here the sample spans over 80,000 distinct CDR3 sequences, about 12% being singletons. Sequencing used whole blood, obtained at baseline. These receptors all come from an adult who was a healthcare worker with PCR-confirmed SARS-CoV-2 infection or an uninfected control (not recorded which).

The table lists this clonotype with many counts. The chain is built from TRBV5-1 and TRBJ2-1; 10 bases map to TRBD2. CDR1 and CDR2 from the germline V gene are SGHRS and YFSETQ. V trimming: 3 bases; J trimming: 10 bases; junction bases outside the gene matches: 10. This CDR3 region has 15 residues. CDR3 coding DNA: TGCGCCAGCAGCTACGGCTGGACTAGCGGTATGGAGCAGTTCTTC. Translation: CASSYGWTSGMEQFF.

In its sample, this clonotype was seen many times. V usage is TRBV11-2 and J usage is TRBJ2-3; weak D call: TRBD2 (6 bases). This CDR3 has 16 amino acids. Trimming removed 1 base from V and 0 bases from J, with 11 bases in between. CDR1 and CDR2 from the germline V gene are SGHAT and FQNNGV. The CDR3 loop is CASSLGRAGSTDTQYF. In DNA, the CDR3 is TGTGCCAGCAGCTTAGGACGGGCGGGGAGCACAGATACGCAGTATTTT.

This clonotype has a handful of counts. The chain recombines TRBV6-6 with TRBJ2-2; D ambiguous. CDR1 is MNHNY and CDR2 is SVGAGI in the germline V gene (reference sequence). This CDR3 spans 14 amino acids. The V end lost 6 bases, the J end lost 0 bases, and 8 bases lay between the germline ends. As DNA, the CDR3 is TGTGCCAGCAGCCGTCAACCGAACACCGGGGAGCTGTTTTTT. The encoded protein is CASSRQPNTGELFF.

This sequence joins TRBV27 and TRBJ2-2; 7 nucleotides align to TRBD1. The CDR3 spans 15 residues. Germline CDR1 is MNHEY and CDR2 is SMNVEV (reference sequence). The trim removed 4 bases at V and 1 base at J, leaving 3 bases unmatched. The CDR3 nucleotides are TGTGCCAGCAGTTCGGGACAGCAGAACACCGGGGAGCTGTTTTTT. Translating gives CASSSGQQNTGELFF.

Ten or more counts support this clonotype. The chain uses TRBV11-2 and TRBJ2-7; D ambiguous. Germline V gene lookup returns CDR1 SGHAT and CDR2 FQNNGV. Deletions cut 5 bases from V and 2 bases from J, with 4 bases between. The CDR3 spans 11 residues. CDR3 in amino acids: CASSRTYEQYF. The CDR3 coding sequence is TGTGCCAGCAGCCGGACCTACGAGCAGTACTTC.

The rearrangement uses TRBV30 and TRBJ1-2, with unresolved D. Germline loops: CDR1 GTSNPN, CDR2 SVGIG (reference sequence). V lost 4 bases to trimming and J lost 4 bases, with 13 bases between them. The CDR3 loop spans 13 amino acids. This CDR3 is CAWIPAAAYGYTF. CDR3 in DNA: TGTGCCTGGATTCCGGCGGCAGCCTATGGCTACACCTTC.

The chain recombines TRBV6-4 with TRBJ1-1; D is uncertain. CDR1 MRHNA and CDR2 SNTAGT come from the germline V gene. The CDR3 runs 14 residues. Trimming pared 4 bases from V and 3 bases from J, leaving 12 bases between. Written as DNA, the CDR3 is TGTGCCAGCAGTGCGCGCCTAGGAGACACTGAAGCTTTCTTT. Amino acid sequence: CASSARLGDTEAFF.

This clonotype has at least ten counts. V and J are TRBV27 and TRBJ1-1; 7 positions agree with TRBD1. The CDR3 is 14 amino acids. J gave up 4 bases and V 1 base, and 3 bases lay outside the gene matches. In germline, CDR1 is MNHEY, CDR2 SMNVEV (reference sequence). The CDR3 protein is CASSLYRGGTEAFF. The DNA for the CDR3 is TGTGCCAGCAGTTTATACAGGGGAGGCACTGAAGCTTTCTTT.

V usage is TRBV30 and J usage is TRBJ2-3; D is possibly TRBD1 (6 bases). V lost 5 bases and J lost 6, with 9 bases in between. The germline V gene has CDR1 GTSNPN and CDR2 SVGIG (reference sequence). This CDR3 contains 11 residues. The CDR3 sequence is CAWSTGDTQYF. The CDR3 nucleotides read TGTGCCTGGTCCACAGGGGATACGCAGTATTTT.

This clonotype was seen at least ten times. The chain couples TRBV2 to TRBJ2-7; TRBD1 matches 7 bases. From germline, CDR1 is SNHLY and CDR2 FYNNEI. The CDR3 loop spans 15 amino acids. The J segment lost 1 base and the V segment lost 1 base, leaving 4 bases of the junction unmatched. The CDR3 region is CASSEEGQPSYEQYF. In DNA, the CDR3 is TGTGCCAGCAGTGAAGAGGGACAGCCTTCCTACGAGCAGTACTTC.

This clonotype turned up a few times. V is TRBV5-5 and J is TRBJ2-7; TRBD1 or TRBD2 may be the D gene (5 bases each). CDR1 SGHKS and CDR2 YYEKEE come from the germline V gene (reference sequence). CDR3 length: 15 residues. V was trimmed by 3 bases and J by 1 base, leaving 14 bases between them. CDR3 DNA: TGTGCCAGCAGCTCCTCCGGGACGACATCCTACGAGCAGTACTTC. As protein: CASSSSGTTSYEQYF.

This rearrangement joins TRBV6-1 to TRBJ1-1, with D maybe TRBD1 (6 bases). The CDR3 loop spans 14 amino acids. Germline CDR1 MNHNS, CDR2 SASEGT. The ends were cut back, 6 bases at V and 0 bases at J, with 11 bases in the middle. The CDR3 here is CASRFTGLNTEAFF. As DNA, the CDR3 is TGTGCCAGCAGATTTACAGGGCTGAACACTGAAGCTTTCTTT.

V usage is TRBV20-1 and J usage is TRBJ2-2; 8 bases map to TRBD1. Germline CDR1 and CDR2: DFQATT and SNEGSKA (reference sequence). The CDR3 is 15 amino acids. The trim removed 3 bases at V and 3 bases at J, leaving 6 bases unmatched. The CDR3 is CSASRDRRDTGELFF. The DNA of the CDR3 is TGCAGTGCTAGCCGGGACAGGCGGGACACCGGGGAGCTGTTTTTT.

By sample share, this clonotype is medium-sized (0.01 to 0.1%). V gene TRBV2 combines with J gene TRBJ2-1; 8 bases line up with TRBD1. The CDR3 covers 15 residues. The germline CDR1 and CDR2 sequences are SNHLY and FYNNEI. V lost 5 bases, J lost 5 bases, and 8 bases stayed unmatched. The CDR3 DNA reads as TGTGCCAGCAGTTTCCCAGGGGGCCGCGACAATGAGCAGTTCTTC. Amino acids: CASSFPGGRDNEQFF.

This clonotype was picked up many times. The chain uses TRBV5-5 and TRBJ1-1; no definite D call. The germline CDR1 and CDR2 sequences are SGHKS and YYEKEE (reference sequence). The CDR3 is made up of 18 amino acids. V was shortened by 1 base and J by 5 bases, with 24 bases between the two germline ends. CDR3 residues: CASSLPLFSGPGGTEAFF. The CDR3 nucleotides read TGTGCCAGCAGCTTGCCACTTTTCTCCGGGCCGGGCGGAACTGAAGCTTTCTTT.

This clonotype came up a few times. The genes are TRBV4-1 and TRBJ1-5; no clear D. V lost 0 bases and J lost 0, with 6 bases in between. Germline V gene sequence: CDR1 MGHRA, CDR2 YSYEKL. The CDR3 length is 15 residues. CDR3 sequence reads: CASSQEGPSNQPQHF. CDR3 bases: TGCGCCAGCAGCCAAGAAGGGCCTAGCAATCAGCCCCAGCATTTT.

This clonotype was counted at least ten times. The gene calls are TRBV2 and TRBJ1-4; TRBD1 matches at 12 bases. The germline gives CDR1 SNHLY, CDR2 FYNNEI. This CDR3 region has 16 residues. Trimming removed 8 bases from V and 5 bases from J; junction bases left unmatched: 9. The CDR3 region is CASVKGQGASNEKLFF. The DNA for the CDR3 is TGTGCCAGCGTCAAGGGACAGGGGGCTTCGAATGAAAAACTGTTTTTT.

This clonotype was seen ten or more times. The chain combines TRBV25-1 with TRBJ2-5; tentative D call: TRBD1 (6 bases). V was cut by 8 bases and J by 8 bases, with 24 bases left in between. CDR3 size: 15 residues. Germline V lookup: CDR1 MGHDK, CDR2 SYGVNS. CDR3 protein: CASLERTVEGATQYF. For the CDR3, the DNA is TGTGCCAGCCTTGAAAGGACAGTGGAAGGGGCAACCCAGTACTTC.

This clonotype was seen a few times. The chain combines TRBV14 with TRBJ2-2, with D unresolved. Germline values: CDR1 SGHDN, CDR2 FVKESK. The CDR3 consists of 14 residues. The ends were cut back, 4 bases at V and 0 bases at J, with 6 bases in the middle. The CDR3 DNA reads TGTGCCAGCAGCCTCTGGACGAACACCGGGGAGCTGTTTTTT. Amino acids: CASSLWTNTGELFF. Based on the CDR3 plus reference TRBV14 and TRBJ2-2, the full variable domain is EAGVTQFPSHSVIEKGQTVTLRCDPISGHDNLYWYRRVMGKEIKFLLHFVKESKQDESGMPNNRFLAERTGGTYSTLKVQPAELEDSGVYFCASSLWTNTGELFFGEGSRLTVL.